What follows are 14 T cell receptor beta chains derived from one specimen sequenced in a study of T cell repertoires in cytomegalovirus infection (dated by TCRdb to about 2019). These reads were obtained on an Illumina HiSeq 1500. In TCRdb, the public reads were trimmed at Q25 with fastp and aligned with MiXCR, with productive beta chains retained. Each CDR3 protein appears once, grouped with its most common genes and DNA. The sample profile shows roughly 300,000 distinct CDR3 sequences; around a tenth of them were found once. The biggest ten clones account for roughly 4.5% of the sample. Sequences were obtained from PBMCs. These receptors were taken from a human donor in good health (CMV status not recorded). Some clones in this sample may be carry-over from other donors' samples.

The chain recombines TRBV20-1 with TRBJ1-6; D is unclear. Trimming removed 6 bases at V and 0 bases at J, with 9 bases between. CDR3 length: 14 residues. Germline assignment: CDR1 DFQATT and CDR2 SNEGSKA (reference sequence). Here the CDR3 reads CSASGLSYNSPLHF. CDR3 coding DNA: TGCAGTGCCTCGGGCCTCTCCTATAATTCACCCCTCCACTTT.

The gene calls are TRBV4-2 and TRBJ2-7; TRBD2 aligns across 11 bases. CDR1 is LGHNA, CDR2 YNFKEQ, per germline. The V gene end was trimmed by 0 bases and the J gene end by 2 bases; junction bases not matched to a gene: 3. The CDR3 runs to 16 residues. CDR3 protein: CASSQDLLAGAYEQYF. The CDR3 region has the DNA TGTGCCAGCAGCCAAGATTTACTAGCGGGGGCCTACGAGCAGTACTTC.

This clonotype was seen repeatedly, ten times or more. The chain employs TRBV7-6 and TRBJ2-3; 15 bases agree with TRBD2. The V segment lost 4 bases and the J segment 6 bases; nucleotides outside the gene matches: 14. This CDR3 contains 19 residues. Germline V gene data show CDR1 as SGHVS and CDR2 as FNYEAQ. The CDR3 spells CASSSSQGTSGRKRDTQYF. The CDR3 nucleotides are TGTGCCAGCAGCTCCTCCCAGGGGACTAGCGGGAGGAAGCGGGATACGCAGTATTTT.

This clonotype turned up a few times. V usage is TRBV7-8 and J usage is TRBJ1-5; 7 nucleotides line up with TRBD1. Trimming at V came to 5 bases and at J to 6 bases, leaving 10 bases not matched to a gene. The CDR3 is 15 residues long. Germline V lookup: CDR1 SGHVS, CDR2 FQNEAQ. The CDR3 DNA reads TGTGCCAGCAGCCGTGACAGGGTACAGCGTCAGCCCCAGCATTTT. It yields the protein CASSRDRVQRQPQHF.

This clonotype was found a few times. The chain combines TRBV2 with TRBJ1-2, with TRBD1 identical over 8 bases. Germline trimming cut 7 bases from V and 0 bases from J; bases unmatched to any gene: 7. Germline lookup yields CDR1 SNHLY and CDR2 FYNNEI. The CDR3 has 15 amino acids. The CDR3 nucleotides read TGTGCCAGCAAAGGACAGGGCTTCACTAACTATGGCTACACCTTC. Translation gives CASKGQGFTNYGYTF.

The gene calls are TRBV14 and TRBJ1-1, with D perhaps matching TRBD1 (6 bases). Looked up from germline, CDR1 is SGHDN and CDR2 is FVKESK. The CDR3 spans 14 residues. Trimming pared 0 bases from V and 4 bases from J, leaving 9 bases between. The CDR3 nucleotides read TGTGCCAGCAGCCAAGAAGTCAGGGGCACTGAAGCTTTCTTT. This gives the protein CASSQEVRGTEAFF.

This clonotype was seen only once. The gene calls are TRBV19 and TRBJ2-1; 11 nucleotides agree with TRBD2. The length of the CDR3 is 17 residues. CDR1 LNHDA and CDR2 SQIVND come from the germline V gene (reference sequence). V lost 3 bases and J lost 2; bases outside the gene matches: 6. The CDR3 region has the DNA TGTGCCAGTAGTATGCTGCGTAGCGGGGGGGCCTACAATGAGCAGTTCTTC. It codes for CASSMLRSGGAYNEQFF.

This clonotype was seen many times. This rearrangement joins TRBV7-2 to TRBJ1-1; tentatively, D is TRBD1 (5 bases). Trimming pared 5 bases from V and 12 bases from J, leaving 19 bases between. Germline CDR1 and CDR2: SGHTA and FQGNSA. CDR3 length: 13 residues. As DNA, the CDR3 is TGTGCCAGCAGCGTATCCCCCTCGGGGGGGACTTTCTTT. Residues: CASSVSPSGGTFF.

This clonotype was counted between two and nine times. The chain has TRBV20-1 and TRBJ2-1, with D unclear. V lost 5 bases and J lost 4, with 21 bases in between. CDR1 is DFQATT and CDR2 is SNEGSKA in the germline V gene (reference sequence). This CDR3 has 16 amino acids. The CDR3 DNA follows: TGCAGTGCTCTTCCCCCGATTAGGGCTAGGTACAATGAGCAGTTCTTC. This codes for CSALPPIRARYNEQFF.

In this sample, this clonotype turned up many times. This sequence joins TRBV12-5 and TRBJ1-1; TRBD1 is a possible D gene (5 bases). Germline V CDR1 and CDR2: LGHNT, FRNRAP. The CDR3 spans 13 residues. Trimming left V 10 bases short and J 4 bases short, with 16 bases between. CDR3 sequence (DNA): TGTGCTACCCGAAGTGGGGACTTCACTGAAGCTTTCTTT. Translated, it gives CATRSGDFTEAFF.

This clonotype was seen at least ten times. The chain has TRBV7-2 and TRBJ2-5; the D is unclear. This CDR3 comprises 14 residues. Per germline, CDR1 SGHTA and CDR2 FQGNSA. With 4 bases removed from V and 5 bases from J, the gap between germline ends came to 14 bases. For the CDR3, the DNA is TGTGCCAGCAGCTCCTGGACGGGCGGCGAGACCCAGTACTTC. Translating gives CASSSWTGGETQYF.

This clonotype has a count of ten or more. The J gene is TRBJ1-5, the V gene TRBV5-5; 7 nucleotides match TRBD1. Germline CDR1 reads SGHKS; CDR2 reads YYEKEE (reference sequence). The V segment lost 3 bases and the J segment 4 bases; nucleotides outside the gene matches: 7. CDR3 length: 15 amino acids. CDR3 region: CASSSRGQSNQPQHF. The CDR3 DNA sequence: TGTGCCAGCAGCTCCCGGGGACAGAGTAATCAGCCCCAGCATTTT.

The chain is built from TRBV7-2 and TRBJ2-7; no definite D call. The CDR3 extends over 15 amino acids. Between the trimmed V and J ends, which lost 5 bases and 0 bases, there was a span of 14 bases. Germline V lookup: CDR1 SGHTA, CDR2 FQGNSA. This CDR3 is CASSLGSLSSYEQYF. Written as DNA, the CDR3 is TGTGCCAGCAGCCTGGGCTCCTTGAGCTCCTACGAGCAGTACTTC.

This clonotype was picked up one time. The rearrangement uses TRBV6-1 and TRBJ1-4; 7 positions match TRBD1. The CDR3 length is 16 residues. V lost 5 bases, J lost 5 bases, and 11 bases stayed unmatched. Germline CDR1 reads MNHNS; CDR2 reads SASEGT. In nucleotides, the CDR3 is TGTGCCAGCAGTCGGGACAGCACTAATCTCAATGAAAAACTGTTTTTT. Translating gives CASSRDSTNLNEKLFF.